The source of this T cell receptor (beta chain) is a study of metastatic and nonmetastatic thyroid tumors. This clone was observed many times. The antigen is unknown. This may stem from a read error, because a much larger clone lies one nucleotide away. Using MiXCR, TCRdb re-called clones from the PCR reads. The data hold several thousand clones, with around 30% observed a single time. Regarding the study as a whole: Across blood and tumor, TCR beta diversity in malignant thyroid tumors was reportedly significantly higher than in benign nodules.

There were no patients who had received any treatment before thyroid surgery. Sequencing was done on a sample of adjacent normal tissue. The origin of this receptor is a female donor with papillary thyroid cancer or a benign thyroid nodule (not recorded which). Some clones in this sample may be carry-over from other donors' samples.

CDR3 in DNA: TGTGCCAGCAATTTTGGCAGCCCAATCTCTGGAAACACCATATATTTT. Protein: CASNFGSPISGNTIYF. The chain uses TRBV28 and TRBJ1-3, with D unclear. V was trimmed by 7 bases and J by 0 bases, leaving 16 bases between them. Germline loops: CDR1 MDHEN, CDR2 SYDVKM. The CDR3 sequence is 16 residues long.